Listed here are 10 T cell receptor beta chains from one sample, sequenced in a study of vaccination and CD4 T cells after COVID-19. With the Oncomine TCR Beta short-read assay, DNA from cultured CD4+ T cells was sequenced. TCRdb used MiXCR to reprocess the PCR reads, holding one entry per CDR3 protein. The sample has roughly 20,000 distinct CDR3 sequences, 50% seen once. For these receptors, no antigen is known. Specified treatment: approximately 11-day PBMC culture with coronavirus spike peptide pools or control peptides (ViraFEST assay). Sequences were obtained from CD4+ T cells from blood, cultured in vitro. The receptors derive from a human donor who had recovered from COVID-19.

This clonotype was seen a handful of times. The J gene is TRBJ1-5, the V gene TRBV7-2, with 9 nucleotides matching TRBD1. The CDR3 contains 15 residues. Germline values: CDR1 SGHTA, CDR2 FQGNSA. Trimming removed 5 bases from V and 3 bases from J; junction bases left unmatched: 5. The chain's CDR3 is CASSTGTGINQPQHF. CDR3 coding DNA: TGTGCCAGCAGCACCGGGACAGGGATCAATCAGCCCCAGCATTTT.

By its share, this clonotype is medium-sized. The chain carries TRBV18 and TRBJ2-3, with D perhaps matching TRBD2 (5 bases). V lost 1 base and J 5 bases, leaving 10 bases between the germline ends. Looked up from germline, CDR1 is KGHSH and CDR2 is LQKENI. The CDR3 has 14 residues. CDR3 region: CASSPHGVGDTQYF. The CDR3 region has the DNA TGTGCCAGCTCACCACACGGGGTTGGAGATACGCAGTATTTT.

This chain links TRBV7-8 with TRBJ2-1; D is possibly TRBD1 or TRBD2 (5 bases each). The CDR3 consists of 12 residues. The V gene lost 5 bases and the J gene lost 9 bases, with 11 bases spanning the gap. Germline lookup yields CDR1 SGHVS and CDR2 FQNEAQ. Here the CDR3 reads CASSATRGEQFF. In DNA form, the CDR3 reads TGTGCCAGCAGCGCAACTAGGGGTGAGCAGTTCTTC.

The gene calls are TRBV2 and TRBJ2-3; tentatively, D is TRBD2 (6 bases). Germline V gene data show CDR1 as SNHLY and CDR2 as FYNNEI. This CDR3 is 16 amino acids long. Trimming pared 3 bases from V and 2 bases from J, leaving 15 bases between. CDR3 amino acids: CASSDNSGPTTDTQYF. The CDR3 DNA reads as TGTGCCAGCAGTGATAATAGCGGACCAACCACAGATACGCAGTATTTT.

The V gene is TRBV20-1, the J gene TRBJ2-3, with 10 bases fitting TRBD1. The V segment lost 5 bases and the J segment 4 bases; nucleotides outside the gene matches: 3. This CDR3 is built from 13 residues. CDR1 is DFQATT and CDR2 is SNEGSKA in the germline V gene (reference sequence). The CDR3 protein is CSAGGTGADTQYF. The CDR3 region has the DNA TGCAGTGCTGGGGGGACAGGGGCAGATACGCAGTATTTT.

The chain employs TRBV7-8 and TRBJ2-1; 7 bases match TRBD2. This CDR3 comprises 16 residues. Germline CDR1 SGHVS, CDR2 FQNEAQ. The J segment lost 3 bases and the V segment lost 1 base, leaving 6 bases of the junction unmatched. CDR3: CASSLEPASGYNEQFF. DNA for the CDR3: TGTGCCAGCAGCTTAGAGCCGGCTAGCGGCTACAATGAGCAGTTCTTC.

The chain couples TRBV11-3 to TRBJ2-1, with 12 bases matching TRBD2. V lost 2 bases to trimming and J lost 7 bases; unmatched junction nucleotides: 6. The CDR3 is 16 amino acids. Germline V gene data show CDR1 as SGHNT and CDR2 as YENEEA. CDR3 sequence: CASSLSGTSGSNEQFF. The DNA of the CDR3 is TGTGCCAGCAGCTTAAGTGGGACTAGCGGGTCGAATGAGCAGTTCTTC.

This clonotype was observed a few times. The gene calls are TRBV28 and TRBJ1-5; 10 bases line up with TRBD1. This CDR3 comprises 14 residues. V lost 6 bases to trimming and J lost 7 bases; unmatched junction nucleotides: 6. From germline, CDR1 is MDHEN and CDR2 SYDVKM. The CDR3 region has the DNA TGTGCCAGCAGGGCCGGGACAGGGGACCAGCCCCAGCATTTT. Amino acids: CASRAGTGDQPQHF. Filled out from reference TRBV28 and TRBJ1-5, the complete variable domain reads DVKVTQSSRYLVKRTGEKVFLECVQDMDHENMFWYRQDPGLGLRLIYFSYDVKMKEKGDIPEGYSVSREKKERFSLILESASTNQTSMYLCASRAGTGDQPQHFGDGTRLSIL.

This clonotype was detected only once. The rearrangement uses TRBV10-3 and TRBJ2-5; unclear D gene. The V end lost 0 bases, the J end lost 5 bases, and 10 bases lay between the germline ends. This CDR3 region has 14 residues. Germline V gene lookup returns CDR1 ENHRY and CDR2 SYGVKD. In DNA form, the CDR3 reads TGTGCCATCAGTGAGTCAGGTAGCAGGGAGACCCAGTACTTC. This codes for CAISESGSRETQYF.

V and J are TRBV29-1 and TRBJ1-1, with a possible D match to TRBD1 (6 bases). Trimming left V 3 bases short and J 3 bases short, with 11 bases between. The CDR3 is made up of 13 amino acids. The germline V gene encodes CDR1 SQVTM and CDR2 ANQGSEA. DNA for the CDR3: TGCAGCGTTGATAACCCAGGGGACACTGAAGCTTTCTTT. It encodes CSVDNPGDTEAFF.